The rows below give T cell receptor beta chains drawn from one sample of a study of T cell responses to AZD1222 COVID-19 vaccine. Here immunoSEQ multiplex PCR was the method, and the copy in TCRdb shows in-frame clones only, minus some. The table records 130,000 or so clones, approximately 88% of them present only once. The sample here was peripheral blood, taken on day 0 of AZD1222 vaccination. Source of these receptors: an adult in good health. CDR3s include the opening cysteine and the closing phenylalanine or tryptophan. The D gene is left open where the match is weak. Clone size is stated in some rows and not others, as once, few, many or a class when expanded.

J gene	V gene	clone size	D gene	CDR3 protein	CDR3 DNA
TRBJ1-2	TRBV6-5	.	.	CASRDYAQDYGYTF	TGTGCCAGCAGAGATTACGCGCAAGACTATGGCTACACCTTC
TRBJ1-1	TRBV21-1	.	.	CASSKAPYGRRDPGSTEAFF	TGTGCCAGCAGCAAAGCCCCATATGGACGTCGGGACCCAGGGAGCACTGAAGCTTTCTTT
TRBJ2-1	TRBV9	.	.	CASSLDPHSANEQFF	TGTGCCAGCAGTTTAGATCCGCACAGCGCGAATGAGCAGTTCTTC
TRBJ2-7	TRBV6-5	.	.	CASSFDATQYEQYF	TGTGCCAGCAGTTTCGACGCCACCCAGTACGAGCAGTACTTC
TRBJ1-6	TRBV6-5	.	.	CASSYPTGTPNSPLHF	TGTGCCAGCAGTTATCCAACCGGGACACCAAATTCACCCCTCCACTTT
TRBJ1-6	TRBV9	once	.	CASSVRGTNSPLHF	TGTGCCAGCAGCGTAAGAGGAACTAATTCACCCCTCCACTTT
TRBJ1-5	TRBV7-9	.	.	CASSRGEGGNQPQHF	TGTGCCAGCAGCCGCGGGGAAGGGGGCAATCAGCCCCAGCATTTT
TRBJ1-5	TRBV28	.	.	CASSFLINQPQHF	TGTGCCAGCAGTTTTCTAATCAATCAGCCCCAGCATTTT
TRBJ2-2	TRBV11-2	.	.	CASSPWSTGELFF	TGTGCCAGCAGCCCCTGGAGCACCGGGGAGCTGTTTTTT
TRBJ2-2	TRBV19	few	TRBD1	CATATGGNTGELFF	TGTGCCACCGCGACAGGGGGCAACACCGGGGAGCTGTTTTTT
TRBJ2-2	TRBV6-1	few	TRBD1	CASSEGTGNSGELFF	TGTGCCAGCAGTGAAGGGACAGGGAATTCCGGGGAGCTGTTTTTT
TRBJ2-1	TRBV9	.	TRBD2	CASSEGLAGEHEQFF	TGTGCCAGCAGCGAAGGACTAGCGGGAGAGCATGAGCAGTTCTTC
TRBJ1-2	TRBV5-4	.	TRBD1	CASSSPGQGTYGYTF	TGTGCCAGCAGCTCTCCAGGACAGGGGACCTATGGCTACACCTTC
TRBJ2-3	TRBV7-8	.	TRBD2	CASSQAGGQADTQYF	TGTGCCAGCAGCCAAGCGGGGGGGCAGGCAGATACGCAGTATTTT
TRBJ1-5	TRBV28	.	.	CASGSLRARDQPQHF	TGTGCCAGCGGGTCCTTGAGGGCTAGGGATCAGCCCCAGCATTTT
TRBJ2-3	TRBV19	.	TRBD2	CASSILAGGTDTQYF	TGTGCCAGTAGTATTTTGGCGGGAGGCACAGATACGCAGTATTTT
TRBJ1-2	TRBV20-1	.	.	CSAAWGEGYTF	TGCAGTGCTGCCTGGGGGGAAGGCTACACCTTC
TRBJ2-5	TRBV5-8	.	TRBD2	CASSLAFESGGIETQYF	TGTGCCAGCAGCTTGGCCTTTGAAAGCGGGGGGATAGAGACCCAGTACTTC
TRBJ1-1	TRBV12-5	.	.	CASGLGRIEAFF	TGTGCTAGTGGTTTGGGACGGATCGAAGCTTTCTTT
TRBJ2-6	TRBV27	.	.	CASSLWGSGANVLTF	TGTGCCAGCAGTTTATGGGGCTCTGGGGCCAACGTCCTGACTTTC
TRBJ1-1	TRBV5-4	.	.	CASSFNWRNTEAFF	TGTGCCAGCAGCTTCAATTGGCGGAACACTGAAGCTTTCTTT
TRBJ2-2	TRBV9	once	TRBD1	CASSAQGQGAGTGELFF	TGTGCCAGCAGCGCGCAGGGGCAGGGGGCGGGCACCGGGGAGCTGTTTTTT
TRBJ2-1	TRBV7-9	.	.	CASSLLQFF	TGTGCCAGCAGCCTCCTGCAGTTCTTC
TRBJ2-2	TRBV12-5	.	.	CASGFGTSILGELFF	TGTGCTAGTGGTTTTGGGACCTCTATTTTGGGGGAGCTGTTTTTT